This TCR beta chain was captured in a study of neurological immune-mediated disorders. Study-wide points: Because no CDR3 amino acid sequences were shared across subjects by expanded clones, private repertoires were suggested in all groups.

Comment on this clonotype: What it recognizes is unknown. It may be a read error: a sequence one base away is much more abundant.

This CDR3 contains 16 residues. The germline V gene has CDR1 MNHEY and CDR2 SVGAGI. Trimming removed 0 bases from V and 4 bases from J; junction bases left unmatched: 3. Synthesis of cDNA was carried out by template-switch 5'RACE. The reaction used 10-nucleotide random UMIs. TCRdb re-derived calls from the 5' RACE reads in MiXCR, one entry per CDR3 protein. Of tens of thousands of distinct CDR3 sequences listed, 3% to 3.5% are singletons. A total of 2 million PBMCs stored at -80 degrees C provided the unsorted libraries. The chain recombines TRBV6-5 with TRBJ2-3, with 11 bases lining up with TRBD1. This TCR was recovered from a woman aged 30 to 39 with multiple sclerosis. The sequenced material came from PBMCs. In DNA form, the CDR3 reads TGTGCCAGCAGTTACTCCTGGGACAGGGGGGCAGATACGCAGTATTTT. It encodes CASSYSWDRGADTQYF.